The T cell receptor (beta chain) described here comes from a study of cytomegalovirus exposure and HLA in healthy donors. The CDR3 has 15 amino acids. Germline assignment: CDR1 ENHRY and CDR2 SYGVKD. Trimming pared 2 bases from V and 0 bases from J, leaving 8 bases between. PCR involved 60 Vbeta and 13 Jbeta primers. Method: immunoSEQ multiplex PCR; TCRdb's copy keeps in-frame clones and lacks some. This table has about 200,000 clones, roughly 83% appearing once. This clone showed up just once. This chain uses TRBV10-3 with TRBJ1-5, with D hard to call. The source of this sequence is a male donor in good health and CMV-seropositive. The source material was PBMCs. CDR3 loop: CAISERADSNQPQHF. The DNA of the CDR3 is TGTGCCATCAGTGAGAGAGCGGATAGCAATCAGCCCCAGCATTTT.